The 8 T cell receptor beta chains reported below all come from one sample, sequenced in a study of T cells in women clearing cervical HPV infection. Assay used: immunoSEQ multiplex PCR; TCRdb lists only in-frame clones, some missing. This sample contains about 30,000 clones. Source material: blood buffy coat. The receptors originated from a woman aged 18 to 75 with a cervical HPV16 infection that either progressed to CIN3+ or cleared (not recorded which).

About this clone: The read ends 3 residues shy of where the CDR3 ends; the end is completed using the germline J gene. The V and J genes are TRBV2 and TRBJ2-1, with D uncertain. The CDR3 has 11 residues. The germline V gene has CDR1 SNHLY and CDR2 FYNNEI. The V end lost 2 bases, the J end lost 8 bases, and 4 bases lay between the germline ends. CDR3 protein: CASSENYEQFF. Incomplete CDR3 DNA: TGTGCCAGCAGTGAAAACTATGAG.

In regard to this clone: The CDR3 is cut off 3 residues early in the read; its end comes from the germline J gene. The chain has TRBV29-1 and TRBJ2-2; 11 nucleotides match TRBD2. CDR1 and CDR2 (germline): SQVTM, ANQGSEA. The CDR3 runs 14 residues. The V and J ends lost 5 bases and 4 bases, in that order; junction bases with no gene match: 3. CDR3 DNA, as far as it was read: TGCAGCGTTACTAGCGGGAGTTCCACCGGGGAG. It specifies CSVTSGSSTGE. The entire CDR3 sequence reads CSVTSGSSTGELFF.

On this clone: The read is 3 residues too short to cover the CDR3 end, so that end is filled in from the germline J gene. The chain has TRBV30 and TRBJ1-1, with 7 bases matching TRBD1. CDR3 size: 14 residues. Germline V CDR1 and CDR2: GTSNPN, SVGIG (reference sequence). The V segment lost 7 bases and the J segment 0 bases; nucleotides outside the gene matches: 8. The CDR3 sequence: CALHKGQMNTEAFF. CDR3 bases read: TGTGCCTTACATAAGGGACAGATGAACACTGAA.

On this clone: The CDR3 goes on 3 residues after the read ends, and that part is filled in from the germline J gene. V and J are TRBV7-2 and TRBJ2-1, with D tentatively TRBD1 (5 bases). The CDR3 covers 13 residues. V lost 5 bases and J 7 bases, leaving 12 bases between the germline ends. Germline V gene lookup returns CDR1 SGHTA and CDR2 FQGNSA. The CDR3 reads CASSQSRENEQFF. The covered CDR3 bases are TGTGCCAGCAGCCAAAGCAGGGAAAATGAG.

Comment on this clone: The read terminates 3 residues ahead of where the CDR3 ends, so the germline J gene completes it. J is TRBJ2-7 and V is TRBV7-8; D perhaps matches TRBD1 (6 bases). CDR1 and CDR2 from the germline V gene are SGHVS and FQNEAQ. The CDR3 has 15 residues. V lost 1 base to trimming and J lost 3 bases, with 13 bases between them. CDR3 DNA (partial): TGTGCCAGCAGCTTAGAAGCAGGGGCCCACTACGAG. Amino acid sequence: CASSLEAGAHYE. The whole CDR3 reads CASSLEAGAHYEQYF. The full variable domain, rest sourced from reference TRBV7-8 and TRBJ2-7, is GAGVSQSPRYKVAKRGQDVALRCDPISGHVSLFWYQQALGQGPEFLTYFQNEAQLDKSGLPSDRFFAERPEGSVSTLKIQRTQQEDSAVYLCASSLEAGAHYEQYFGPGTRLTVT.

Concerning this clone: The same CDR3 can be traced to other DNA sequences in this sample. CDR3 DNA (partial): TGTGCCAGCAGCCTACAGGGATTCACCGGGGAG. Its translation is CASSLQGFTGE. The whole CDR3 protein is CASSLQGFTGELFF. The J gene is TRBJ2-2, the V gene TRBV7-2, with a possible D match to TRBD1 (6 bases). The CDR3 extends 3 residues past the end of the read, so its final part is completed from the germline J gene. The length of the CDR3 is 14 residues. Deletions cut 5 bases from V and 4 bases from J, with 11 bases between. CDR1 SGHTA and CDR2 FQGNSA come from the germline V gene.

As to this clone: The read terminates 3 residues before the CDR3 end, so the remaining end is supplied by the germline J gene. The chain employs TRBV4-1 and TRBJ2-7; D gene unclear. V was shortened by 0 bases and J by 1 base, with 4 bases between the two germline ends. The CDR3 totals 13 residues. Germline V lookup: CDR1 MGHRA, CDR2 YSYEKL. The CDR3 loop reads CASSQDTSYEQYF. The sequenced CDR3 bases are TGCGCCAGCAGCCAAGACACTTCCTACGAG.

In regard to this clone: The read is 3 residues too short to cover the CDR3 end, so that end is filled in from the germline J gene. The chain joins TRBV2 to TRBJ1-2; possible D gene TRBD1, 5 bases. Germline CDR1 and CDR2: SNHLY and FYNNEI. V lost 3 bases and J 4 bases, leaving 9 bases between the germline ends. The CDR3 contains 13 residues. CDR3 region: CASSDTGIYGYTF. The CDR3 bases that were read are TGTGCCAGCAGTGACACAGGCATCTATGGC.